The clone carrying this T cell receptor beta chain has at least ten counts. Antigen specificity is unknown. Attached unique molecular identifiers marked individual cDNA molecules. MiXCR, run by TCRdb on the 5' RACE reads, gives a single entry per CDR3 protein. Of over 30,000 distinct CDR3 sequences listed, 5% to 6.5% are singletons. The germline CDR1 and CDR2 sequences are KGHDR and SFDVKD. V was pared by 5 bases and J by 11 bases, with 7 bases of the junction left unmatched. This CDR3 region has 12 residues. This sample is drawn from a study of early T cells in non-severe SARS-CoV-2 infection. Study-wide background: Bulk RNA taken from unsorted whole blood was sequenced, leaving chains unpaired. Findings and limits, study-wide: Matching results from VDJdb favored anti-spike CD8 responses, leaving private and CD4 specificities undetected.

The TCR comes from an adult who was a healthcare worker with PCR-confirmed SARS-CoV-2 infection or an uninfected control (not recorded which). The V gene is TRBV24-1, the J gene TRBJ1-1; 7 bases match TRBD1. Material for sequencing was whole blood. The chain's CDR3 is CATSGPTGRAFF. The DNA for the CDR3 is TGTGCCACCAGTGGCCCGACAGGGAGGGCTTTCTTT.